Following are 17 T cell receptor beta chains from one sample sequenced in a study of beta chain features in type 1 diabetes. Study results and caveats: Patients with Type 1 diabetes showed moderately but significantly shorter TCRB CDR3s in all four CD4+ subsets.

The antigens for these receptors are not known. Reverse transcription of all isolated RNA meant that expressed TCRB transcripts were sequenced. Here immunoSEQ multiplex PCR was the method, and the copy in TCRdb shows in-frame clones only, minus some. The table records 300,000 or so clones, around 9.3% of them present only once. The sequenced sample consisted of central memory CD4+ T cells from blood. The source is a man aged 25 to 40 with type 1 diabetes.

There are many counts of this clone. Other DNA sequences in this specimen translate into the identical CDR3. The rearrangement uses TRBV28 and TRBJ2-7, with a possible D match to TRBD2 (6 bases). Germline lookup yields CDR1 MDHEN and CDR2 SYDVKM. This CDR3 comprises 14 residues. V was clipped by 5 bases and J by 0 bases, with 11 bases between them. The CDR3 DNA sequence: TGTGCCAGCAGTCTTGCGGGGAGCTCCTACGAGCAGTACTTC. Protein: CASSLAGSSYEQYF.

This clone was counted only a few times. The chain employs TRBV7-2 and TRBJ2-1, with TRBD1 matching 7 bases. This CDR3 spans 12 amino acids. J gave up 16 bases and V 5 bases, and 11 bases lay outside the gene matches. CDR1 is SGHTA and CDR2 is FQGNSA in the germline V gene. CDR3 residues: CASSQRTTGAFF. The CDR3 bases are TGTGCCAGCAGCCAACGGACAACAGGGGCCTTCTTC.

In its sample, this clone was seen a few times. In DNA, the CDR3 is TGTGCCAGCAGTTTAGCGGGTTCCGGGGCCAACGTCCTGACTTTC. Residues: CASSLAGSGANVLTF. The rearrangement links TRBV27 to TRBJ2-6; D is perhaps TRBD2 (5 bases). Trimming left V 2 bases short and J 4 bases short, with 9 bases between. This CDR3 is 15 amino acids long. Germline-derived CDR1 and CDR2 are MNHEY and SMNVEV (reference sequence).

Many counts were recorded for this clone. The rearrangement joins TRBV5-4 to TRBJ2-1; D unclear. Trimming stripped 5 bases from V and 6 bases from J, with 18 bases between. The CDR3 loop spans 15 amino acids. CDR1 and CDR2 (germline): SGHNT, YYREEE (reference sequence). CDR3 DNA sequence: TGTGCCAGCAGGAAAGACTCAAAGGAACCCAATGAGCAGTTCTTC. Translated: CASRKDSKEPNEQFF. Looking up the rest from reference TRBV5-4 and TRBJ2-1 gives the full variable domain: ETGVTQSPTHLIKTRGQQVTLRCSSQSGHNTVSWYQQALGQGPQFIFQYYREEENGRGNFPPRFSGLQFPNYSSELNVNALELDDSALYLCASRKDSKEPNEQFFGPGTRLTVL.

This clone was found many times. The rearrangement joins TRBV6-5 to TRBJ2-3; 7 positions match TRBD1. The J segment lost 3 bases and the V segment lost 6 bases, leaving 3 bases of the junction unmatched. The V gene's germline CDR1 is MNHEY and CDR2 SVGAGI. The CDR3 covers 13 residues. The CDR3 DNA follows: TGTGCCAGCAGGGGGACAGCGACAGATACGCAGTATTTT. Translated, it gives CASRGTATDTQYF.

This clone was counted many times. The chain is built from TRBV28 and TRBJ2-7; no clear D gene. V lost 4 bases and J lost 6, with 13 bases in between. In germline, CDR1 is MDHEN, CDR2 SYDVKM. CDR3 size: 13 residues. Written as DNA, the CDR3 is TGTGCCAGCAGTTCCTTAGACGATTCCGAGCAGTACTTC. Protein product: CASSSLDDSEQYF.

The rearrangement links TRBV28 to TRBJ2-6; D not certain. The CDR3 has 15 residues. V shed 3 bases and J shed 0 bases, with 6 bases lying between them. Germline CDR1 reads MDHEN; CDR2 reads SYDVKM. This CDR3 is CASSLESSGANVLTF. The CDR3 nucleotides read TGTGCCAGCAGTTTGGAGAGCTCTGGGGCCAACGTCCTGACTTTC.

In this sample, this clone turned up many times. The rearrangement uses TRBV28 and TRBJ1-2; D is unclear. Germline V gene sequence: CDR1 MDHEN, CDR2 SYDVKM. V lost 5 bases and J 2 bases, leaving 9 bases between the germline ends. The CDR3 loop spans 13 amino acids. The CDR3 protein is CASSPPGNYGYTF. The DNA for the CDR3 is TGTGCCAGCAGTCCGCCCGGGAACTATGGCTACACCTTC.

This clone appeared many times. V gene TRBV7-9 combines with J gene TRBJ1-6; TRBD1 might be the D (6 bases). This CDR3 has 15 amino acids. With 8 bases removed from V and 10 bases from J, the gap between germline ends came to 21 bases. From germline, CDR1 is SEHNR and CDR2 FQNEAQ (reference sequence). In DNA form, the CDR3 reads TGTGCCAGCGGAGAGACAGGCAATGTTGTCTCACCCCTCCACTTT. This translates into CASGETGNVVSPLHF. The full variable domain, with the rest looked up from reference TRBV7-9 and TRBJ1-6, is DTGVSQNPRHKITKRGQNVTFRCDPISEHNRLYWYRQTLGQGPEFLTYFQNEAQLEKSRLLSDRFSAERPKGSFSTLEIQRTEQGDSAMYLCASGETGNVVSPLHFGNGTRLTVT.

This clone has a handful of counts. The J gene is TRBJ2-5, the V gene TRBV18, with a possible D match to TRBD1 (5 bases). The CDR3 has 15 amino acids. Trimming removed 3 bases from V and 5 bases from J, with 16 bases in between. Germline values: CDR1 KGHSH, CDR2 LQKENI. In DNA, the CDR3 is TGTGCCAGCTCACCGCAGGCGGACATCTGGGAGACCCAGTACTTC. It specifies CASSPQADIWETQYF.

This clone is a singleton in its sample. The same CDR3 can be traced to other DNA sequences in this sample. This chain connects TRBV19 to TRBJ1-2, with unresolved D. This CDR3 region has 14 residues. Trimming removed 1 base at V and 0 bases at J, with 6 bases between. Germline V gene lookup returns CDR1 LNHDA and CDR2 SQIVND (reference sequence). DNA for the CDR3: TGTGCCAGTAGTATAGGAGGAGCTAACTATGGCTACACCTTC. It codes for CASSIGGANYGYTF.

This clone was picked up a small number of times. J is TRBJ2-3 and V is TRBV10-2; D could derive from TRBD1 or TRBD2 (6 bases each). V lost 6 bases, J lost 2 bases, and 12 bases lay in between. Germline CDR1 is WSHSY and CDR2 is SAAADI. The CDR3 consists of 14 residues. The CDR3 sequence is CASRGGQHTDTQYF. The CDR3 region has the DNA TGCGCCAGCAGAGGGGGGCAACACACAGATACGCAGTATTTT.

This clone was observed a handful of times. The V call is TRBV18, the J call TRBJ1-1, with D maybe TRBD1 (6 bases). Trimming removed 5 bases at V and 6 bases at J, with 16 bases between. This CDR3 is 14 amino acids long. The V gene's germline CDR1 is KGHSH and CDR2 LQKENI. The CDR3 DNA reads TGTGCCAGCTCATCGAACAGGGAAAGGTCTGAAGCTTTCTTT. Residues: CASSSNRERSEAFF. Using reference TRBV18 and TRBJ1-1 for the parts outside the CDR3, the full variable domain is NAGVMQNPRHLVRRRGQEARLRCSPMKGHSHVYWYRQLPEEGLKFMVYLQKENIIDESGMPKERFSAEFPKEGPSILRIQQVVRGDSAAYFCASSSNRERSEAFFGQGTRLTVV.

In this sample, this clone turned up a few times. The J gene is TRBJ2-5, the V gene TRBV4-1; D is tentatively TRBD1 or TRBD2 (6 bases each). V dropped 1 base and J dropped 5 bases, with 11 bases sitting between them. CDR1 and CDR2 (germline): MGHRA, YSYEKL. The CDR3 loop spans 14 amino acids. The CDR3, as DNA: TGCGCCAGCAGCCAAGGGGGGGCAGGGGAGACCCAGTACTTC. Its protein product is CASSQGGAGETQYF.

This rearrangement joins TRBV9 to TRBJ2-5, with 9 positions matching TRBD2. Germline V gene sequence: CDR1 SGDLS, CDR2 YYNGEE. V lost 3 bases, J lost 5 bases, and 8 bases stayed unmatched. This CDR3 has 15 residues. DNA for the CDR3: TGTGCCAGCAGCGCCCGCGGGGGGGCCGCGGAGACCCAGTACTTC. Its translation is CASSARGGAAETQYF.

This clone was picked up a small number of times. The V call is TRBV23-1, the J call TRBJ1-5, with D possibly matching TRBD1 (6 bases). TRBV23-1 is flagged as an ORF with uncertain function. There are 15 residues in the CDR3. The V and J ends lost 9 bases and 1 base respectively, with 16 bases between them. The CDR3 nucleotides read TGCGCCAGATCGGGACACCCTCGAAGCAATCAGCCCCAGCATTTT. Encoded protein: CARSGHPRSNQPQHF.

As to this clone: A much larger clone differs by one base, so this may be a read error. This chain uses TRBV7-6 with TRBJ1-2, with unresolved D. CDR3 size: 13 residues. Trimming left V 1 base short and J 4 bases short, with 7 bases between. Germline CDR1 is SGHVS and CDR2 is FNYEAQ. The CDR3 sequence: CASSLDGPYGYTF. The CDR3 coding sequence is TGTGCCAGCAGCTTAGACGGACCCTATGGCTACACCTTC. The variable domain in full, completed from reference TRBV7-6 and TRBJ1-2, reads GAGVSQSPRYKVTKRGQDVALRCDPISGHVSLYWYRQALGQGPEFLTYFNYEAQQDKSGLPNDRFSAERPEGSISTLTIQRTEQRDSAMYRCASSLDGPYGYTFGSGTRLTVV.